Below are 14 T cell receptor beta chains sequenced from a single sample in a study of T-cell reconstitution after alpha-beta-depleted transplantation in children. Preparation of the TCRbeta library used unique molecular identifiers. TCRdb independently ran MiXCR on the PCR reads; one entry per CDR3 protein. The sample gives a few hundred thousand distinct CDR3 sequences, approximately 12% of which show up once; 2.2% is in the top ten. The sequenced sample was PBMCs, mostly from graft donor cells, obtained 360 days after TCRalphabeta/CD19-depleted stem cell transplant. All receptors derive from a male patient aged 5 to 17 who had a stem cell transplant for acute myeloid leukemia, so the T cells may come from the graft donor.

This chain uses TRBV6-2 or TRBV6-3 with TRBJ2-1, with D perhaps matching TRBD2 (5 bases). Per the germline V gene, CDR1 is MNHEY and CDR2 is SVGEGT. This CDR3 contains 17 residues. Between the trimmed V and J ends, which lost 0 bases and 2 bases, there was a span of 14 bases. Here the CDR3 reads CASSYSPGLPTYNEQFF. The CDR3 DNA reads TGTGCCAGCAGTTACTCCCCCGGACTCCCGACCTACAATGAGCAGTTCTTC.

This clonotype has ten or more counts. The CDR3 DNA reads as TGTGCCAGCAGCCAAGAGGGCGGGAGGGCCTACAATGAGCAGTTCTTC. Translating gives CASSQEGGRAYNEQFF. The genes are TRBV14 and TRBJ2-1; TRBD2 agrees at 9 bases. The germline V gene has CDR1 SGHDN and CDR2 FVKESK. This CDR3 comprises 16 residues. V gave up 0 bases and J gave up 2 bases; unmatched junction bases: 2.

The rearrangement links TRBV4-3 to TRBJ2-1, with D perhaps given as TRBD1 or TRBD2 (5 bases each). Germline CDR1 and CDR2: LGHNA and YSLEER. This CDR3 is built from 14 residues. Trimming shortened V by 0 bases and J by 6 bases, and 9 bases separated the two germline ends. For the CDR3, the DNA is TGCGCCAGCAGCCAAGATGGGGGATCCAATGAGCAGTTCTTC. This translates into CASSQDGGSNEQFF.

V usage is TRBV10-3 and J usage is TRBJ2-1; D is perhaps TRBD2 (6 bases). Looked up from germline, CDR1 is ENHRY and CDR2 is SYGVKD. The CDR3 covers 15 residues. Trimming took off 3 bases at V and 4 bases at J, with 13 bases between the two ends. The CDR3 sequence is CAISDKTGAYNEQFF. CDR3 coding DNA: TGTGCCATCAGTGACAAGACGGGAGCTTACAATGAGCAGTTCTTC.

This clonotype appeared many times. The chain combines TRBV7-9 with TRBJ2-5; no definite D call. Trimming shortened V by 4 bases and J by 4 bases, and 7 bases separated the two germline ends. The germline gives CDR1 SEHNR, CDR2 FQNEAQ (reference sequence). This CDR3 comprises 12 residues. CDR3 protein: CASSSPLETQYF. CDR3 nucleotide sequence: TGTGCCAGCAGCTCGCCTCTAGAGACCCAGTACTTC.

The chain joins TRBV20-1 to TRBJ2-5; the match to TRBD2 covers 13 bases. J gave up 5 bases and V 5 bases, and 8 bases lay outside the gene matches. Per germline, CDR1 DFQATT and CDR2 SNEGSKA (reference sequence). CDR3 length: 15 amino acids. CDR3 in DNA: TGCAGTGCTTCGCCACTAGCGGGAGGGGGTGAGACCCAGTACTTC. Protein sequence: CSASPLAGGGETQYF.

There are many counts of this clonotype. In DNA form, the CDR3 reads TGTGCCAGCAGCTCCTCCTTTTCCTACGAGCAGTACTTC. It translates to CASSSSFSYEQYF. The chain has TRBV7-6 and TRBJ2-7; the D is unclear. Germline V CDR1 and CDR2: SGHVS, FNYEAQ. V lost 4 bases and J lost 1, with 8 bases in between. This CDR3 comprises 13 residues.

This clonotype appeared many times. The rearrangement uses TRBV4-3 and TRBJ2-4; D is perhaps TRBD2 (7 bases). Looked up from germline, CDR1 is LGHNA and CDR2 is YSLEER. Trimming shortened V by 0 bases and J by 0 bases, and 9 bases separated the two germline ends. The CDR3 totals 16 residues. This chain's CDR3 is CASSQEGGLAKNIQYF. In DNA form, the CDR3 reads TGCGCCAGCAGCCAAGAGGGGGGGCTAGCCAAAAACATTCAGTACTTC.

This clonotype showed up many times. The chain links TRBV6-2 or TRBV6-3 to TRBJ2-1, with D unresolved. Germline V lookup: CDR1 MNHEY, CDR2 SVGEGT. The CDR3 runs to 18 residues. Trimming cost V 0 bases and J 5 bases, with 20 bases left between them. The CDR3 sequence is CASSYSRPWGGDHNEQFF. CDR3 nucleotides: TGTGCCAGCAGTTACTCCCGACCTTGGGGTGGGGATCACAATGAGCAGTTCTTC.

The chain employs TRBV6-5 and TRBJ2-7; D may be TRBD2 (6 bases). This CDR3 comprises 15 residues. The germline V gene has CDR1 MNHEY and CDR2 SVGAGI. V was trimmed by 0 bases and J by 2 bases, leaving 11 bases between them. Written as DNA, the CDR3 is TGTGCCAGCAGTTACTCGCGGGACGCCACCTACGAGCAGTACTTC. Translated: CASSYSRDATYEQYF.

This clonotype was found many times. The V gene is TRBV11-2, the J gene TRBJ2-1; the match to TRBD2 covers 7 bases. Germline CDR1 and CDR2: SGHAT and FQNNGV. The length of the CDR3 is 15 residues. Unmatched junction bases numbered 11, after V lost 7 bases and J lost 5 bases. The CDR3 DNA reads as TGTGCCAGCACCTCAAGCGGGATACCAGACAATGAGCAGTTCTTC. Translating gives CASTSSGIPDNEQFF.

The V gene is TRBV28, the J gene TRBJ1-1, with D unclear. CDR3 length: 15 residues. Per germline, CDR1 MDHEN and CDR2 SYDVKM. V was trimmed by 1 base and J by 0 bases, leaving 9 bases between them. The DNA of the CDR3 is TGTGCCAGCAGTTTATCGCGGAGATTGAACACTGAAGCTTTCTTT. Protein: CASSLSRRLNTEAFF.

This clonotype appeared a few times. The rearrangement uses TRBV20-1 and TRBJ2-5; D unresolved. This CDR3 spans 14 amino acids. CDR1 and CDR2 (germline): DFQATT, SNEGSKA (reference sequence). V dropped 2 bases and J dropped 0 bases, with 10 bases sitting between them. The CDR3 nucleotides read TGCAGTGCTAGATCAGTGGGGTACCAAGAGACCCAGTACTTC. Its translation: CSARSVGYQETQYF.

This clonotype turned up a few times. The genes are TRBV28 and TRBJ2-7, with D possibly being TRBD2 (6 bases). Germline assignment: CDR1 MDHEN and CDR2 SYDVKM. V was clipped by 6 bases and J by 9 bases, with 21 bases between them. CDR3 length equals 14 residues. The CDR3 here is CASSTRGGDGRQYF. The CDR3 bases are TGTGCCAGCAGCACTCGTGGGGGAGACGGGAGGCAGTACTTC.